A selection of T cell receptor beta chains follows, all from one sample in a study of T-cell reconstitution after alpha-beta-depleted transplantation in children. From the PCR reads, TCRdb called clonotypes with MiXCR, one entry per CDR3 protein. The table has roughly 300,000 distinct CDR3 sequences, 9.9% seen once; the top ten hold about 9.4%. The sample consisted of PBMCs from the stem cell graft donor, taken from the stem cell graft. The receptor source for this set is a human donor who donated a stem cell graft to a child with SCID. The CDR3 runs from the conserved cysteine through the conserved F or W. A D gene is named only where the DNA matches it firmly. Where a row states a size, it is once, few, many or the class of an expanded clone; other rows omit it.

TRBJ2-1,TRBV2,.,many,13,TGTGCCAGCAGTGACGACCAGGTTAATGAGCAGTTCTTC,CASSDDQVNEQFF
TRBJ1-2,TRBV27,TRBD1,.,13,TGTGCCAGCAGTTCGGCAGGGGGCTATGGCTACACCTTC,CASSSAGGYGYTF
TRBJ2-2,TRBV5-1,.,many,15,TGCGCCAGCAGCCCGGCGACAGCGAACACCGGGGAGCTGTTTTTT,CASSPATANTGELFF
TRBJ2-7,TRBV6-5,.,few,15,TGTGCCAGCAGTTACTTGGGTACAGTTACCTACGAGCAGTACTTC,CASSYLGTVTYEQYF
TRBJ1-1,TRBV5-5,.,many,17,TGTGCCAGCAGCTTGGGATTTCAGGGCGGGTTTGACACTGAAGCTTTCTTT,CASSLGFQGGFDTEAFF
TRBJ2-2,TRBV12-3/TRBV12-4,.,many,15,TGTGCCAGCAGGTTAGGGGACATACAGTCAGGGGAGCTGTTTTTT,CASRLGDIQSGELFF
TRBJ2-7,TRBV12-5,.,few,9,TGTGCTAGTGGTTACGAGCAGTACTTC,CASGYEQYF
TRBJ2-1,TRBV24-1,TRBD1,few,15,TGTGCCACCAGTGATGGGAAGGGGGCAGTGAATGAGCAGTTCTTC,CATSDGKGAVNEQFF
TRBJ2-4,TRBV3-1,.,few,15,TGTGCCAGCAGCCAACTCAGGGTAGACAAAAACATTCAGTACTTC,CASSQLRVDKNIQYF
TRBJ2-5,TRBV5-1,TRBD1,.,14,TGCGCCAGCAGCATCTCGACAGGGTTAGAGACCCAGTACTTC,CASSISTGLETQYF
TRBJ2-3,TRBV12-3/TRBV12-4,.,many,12,TGTGCCAGCAGTTCCCAGGGAAATACGCAGTATTTT,CASSSQGNTQYF
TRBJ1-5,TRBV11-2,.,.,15,TGTGCCAGCAGCTTAGGGGGGGCCAGATATCAGCCCCAGCATTTT,CASSLGGARYQPQHF
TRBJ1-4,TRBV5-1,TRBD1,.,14,TGCGCCAGCAGCCAGGGACAGGAGAGCGAAAAACTGTTTTTT,CASSQGQESEKLFF
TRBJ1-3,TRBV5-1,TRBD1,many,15,TGCGCCAGCAGCCCAGGACAGGGAAGGGGAAACACCATATATTTT,CASSPGQGRGNTIYF
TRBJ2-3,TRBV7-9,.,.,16,TGTGCCAGCAGCCCCGCCGACGGGATGGGGGCAGATACGCAGTATTTT,CASSPADGMGADTQYF
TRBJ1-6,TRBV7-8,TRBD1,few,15,TGTGCCAGCAGCCCCCAAGGACAGGGGAATTCACCCCTCCACTTT,CASSPQGQGNSPLHF
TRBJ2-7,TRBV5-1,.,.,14,TGCGCCAGCAGCTTGGCCGGGACATTATACGAGCAGTACTTC,CASSLAGTLYEQYF
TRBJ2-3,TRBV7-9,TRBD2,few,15,TGTGCCAGCAGCCCAAGGCTAGCGGGCACAGATACGCAGTATTTT,CASSPRLAGTDTQYF
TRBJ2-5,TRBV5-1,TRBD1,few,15,TGCGCCAGCAGGCACACCAGTGGGACAGAAGAGACCCAGTACTTC,CASRHTSGTEETQYF
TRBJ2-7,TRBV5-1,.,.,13,TGCGCCAGCAGCTGGACAGTCTCCTACGAGCAGTACTTC,CASSWTVSYEQYF
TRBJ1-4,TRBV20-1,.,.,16,TGCAGTGCTAGAGTGCCGGGGTTGGGGGGCTCGGGGAAACTGTTTTTT,CSARVPGLGGSGKLFF
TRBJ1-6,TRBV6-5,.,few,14,TGTGCCAGCATGTCCGCAGGGGATAATTCACCCCTCCACTTT,CASMSAGDNSPLHF
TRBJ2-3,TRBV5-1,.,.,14,TGCGCCAGCAGTGAGGCCCAGGGCACAGATACGCAGTATTTT,CASSEAQGTDTQYF
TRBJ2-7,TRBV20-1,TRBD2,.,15,TGCAGTGCTAGGATCGGGACTACCAACAGCTACGAGCAGTACTTC,CSARIGTTNSYEQYF
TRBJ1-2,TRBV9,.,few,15,TGTGCCAGCAGCGAAGGAGGGGCAGGGGCTTCGTTCTACACCTTC,CASSEGGAGASFYTF
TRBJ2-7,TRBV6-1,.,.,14,TGTGCCAGCAGTGGAGGGGGAAGTTCCTACGAGCAGTACTTC,CASSGGGSSYEQYF
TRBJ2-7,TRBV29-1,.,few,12,TGCAGCGTTCGTCCAGGCGCCTACGAGCAGTACTTC,CSVRPGAYEQYF
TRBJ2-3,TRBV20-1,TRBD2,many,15,TGCAGTGCTAGTATTTACGGGGGGGTGAAAGATACGCAGTATTTT,CSASIYGGVKDTQYF
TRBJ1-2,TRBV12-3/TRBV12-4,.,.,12,TGTGCCAGCAGTGTCGACAGGTCTTGGTACACCTTC,CASSVDRSWYTF
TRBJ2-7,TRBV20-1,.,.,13,TGCAGTGCTAAACAGACAGATTCCTACGAGCAGTACTTC,CSAKQTDSYEQYF
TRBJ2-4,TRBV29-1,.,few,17,TGCAGCGTGTCATCCGAACCGGGACAATTTTTCCAAAACATTCAGTACTTC,CSVSSEPGQFFQNIQYF
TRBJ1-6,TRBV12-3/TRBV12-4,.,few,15,TGTGCCAGCAGTTTATCTCGCAGATCAGGTTCACCCCTCCACTTT,CASSLSRRSGSPLHF
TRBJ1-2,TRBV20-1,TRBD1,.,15,TGCAGTGCTAGAGATCGAGAAGGGGGCGACTATGGCTACACCTTC,CSARDREGGDYGYTF